These 30 T cell receptor beta chains originate from one sample sequenced in a study of a mutant IDH1 vaccine in newly diagnosed glioma. These receptors are not linked to any known antigen. Time point indicated: week 23, last vaccination. Every vaccination contained 300 ug of the mutant IDH1 20-mer peptide and was paired with topical imiquimod. Sequencing was performed with immunoSEQ multiplex PCR; in TCRdb, only in-frame clones are kept and a portion is missing. Among approximately 60,000 clones listed, 81% were seen once. The sample here was PBMCs, taken from a glioma patient whose treatment included an IDH1 peptide vaccine. The receptors were gathered from a woman aged 40-49 years with glioma. Some clones in this sample may be carry-over from other donors' samples.

This clone was observed a single time. The rearrangement uses TRBV7-8 and TRBJ2-7; D gene unclear. V gave up 5 bases and J gave up 0 bases, with 8 bases separating them. The CDR3 loop spans 13 amino acids. Germline-derived CDR1 and CDR2 are SGHVS and FQNEAQ. In DNA form, the CDR3 reads TGTGCCAGCAGCCCGTTGTCCTCCTACGAGCAGTACTTC. This codes for CASSPLSSYEQYF.

This rearrangement joins TRBV5-8 to TRBJ2-5; D is unresolved. There are 10 residues in the CDR3. Germline-derived CDR1 and CDR2 are SGHTS and YDEGEE. V lost 1 base, J lost 11 bases, and 6 bases lay in between. In nucleotides, the CDR3 is TGTGCCAGCAGCTTGTATGGGCAGTACTTC. This gives the protein CASSLYGQYF.

The CDR3 loop is CAWTGSSYNSPLHF. The CDR3, as DNA: TGTGCCTGGACAGGTAGCTCCTATAATTCACCCCTCCACTTT. V is TRBV30 and J is TRBJ1-6, with no clear D. From germline, CDR1 is GTSNPN and CDR2 SVGIG (reference sequence). The CDR3 contains 14 residues. V was cut by 4 bases and J by 0 bases, with 7 bases left in between.

The chain couples TRBV2 to TRBJ1-2, with 7 bases matching TRBD1. The CDR3 extends over 15 amino acids. Germline trimming cut 5 bases from V and 2 bases from J; bases unmatched to any gene: 8. Germline CDR1 and CDR2: SNHLY and FYNNEI. The DNA of the CDR3 is TGTGCCAGCAGTTCAAGGACAGGCACCAACTATGGCTACACCTTC. As protein: CASSSRTGTNYGYTF.

The chain is built from TRBV28 and TRBJ2-7; a weak D match, TRBD1 (6 bases). Germline CDR1 reads MDHEN; CDR2 reads SYDVKM. V was shortened by 7 bases and J by 2 bases, with 12 bases between the two germline ends. The length of the CDR3 is 13 residues. The CDR3 here is CASIGDTTYEQYF. The CDR3 DNA follows: TGTGCCAGCATTGGGGACACCACCTACGAGCAGTACTTC.

Concerning this clone: One junction end disagrees with the germline gene, perhaps due to a read error. The J gene is TRBJ1-1, the V gene TRBV5-8; 7 nucleotides agree with TRBD1. This CDR3 comprises 14 residues. CDR1 and CDR2 from the germline V gene are SGHTS and YDEGEE. CDR3 nucleotide sequence: TGTGCCAGCAACTTGGGACAGTTGAACACTGAAGCTTTCTTT. Translating gives CASNLGQLNTEAFF.

This rearrangement joins TRBV5-5 to TRBJ2-7; no clear D. Germline V gene lookup returns CDR1 SGHKS and CDR2 YYEKEE (reference sequence). The CDR3 consists of 14 residues. V was clipped by 0 bases and J by 0 bases, with 7 bases between them. DNA of the CDR3: TGTGCCAGCAGCTTGGAGGGCAGCTCCTACGAGCAGTACTTC. Residues: CASSLEGSSYEQYF.

Only one count was recorded for this clone. The chain carries TRBV6-6 and TRBJ2-5; either TRBD1 or TRBD2 may fit D (6 bases each). Trimming removed 0 bases from V and 4 bases from J, with 12 bases in between. CDR3 length equals 15 residues. In germline, CDR1 is MNHNY, CDR2 SVGAGI (reference sequence). DNA for the CDR3: TGTGCCAGCAGTTACTCCCGGGGGCTAGGAGAGACCCAGTACTTC. This encodes CASSYSRGLGETQYF.

This chain uses TRBV30 with TRBJ2-2, with D uncertain. The V gene's germline CDR1 is GTSNPN and CDR2 SVGIG (reference sequence). V was trimmed by 0 bases and J by 6 bases, leaving 2 bases between them. The CDR3 consists of 11 residues. CDR3 sequence: CAWSVAGELFF. Written as DNA, the CDR3 is TGTGCCTGGAGTGTGGCCGGGGAGCTGTTTTTT.

The rearrangement uses TRBV7-2 and TRBJ1-2; 8 bases map to TRBD1. CDR3 length: 15 amino acids. CDR1 is SGHTA and CDR2 is FQGNSA in the germline V gene. V lost 5 bases and J lost 4; bases outside the gene matches: 9. The CDR3 sequence is CASSRGQGNPYGYTF. Written as DNA, the CDR3 is TGTGCCAGCAGCAGAGGACAGGGAAACCCCTATGGCTACACCTTC. The full variable domain, in which reference TRBV7-2 and TRBJ1-2 provide the parts outside the CDR3, is GAGVSQSPSNKVTEKGKDVELRCDPISGHTALYWYRQSLGQGLEFLIYFQGNSAPDKSGLPSDRFSAERTGGSVSTLTIQRTQQEDSAVYLCASSRGQGNPYGYTFGSGTRLTVV.

This chain joins TRBV27 and TRBJ2-2; 8 bases fit TRBD2. Per the germline V gene, CDR1 is MNHEY and CDR2 is SMNVEV (reference sequence). Germline trimming cut 4 bases from V and 6 bases from J; bases unmatched to any gene: 10. This CDR3 is 16 amino acids long. The CDR3 nucleotides are TGTGCCAGCAGTTCCCACCTAGCGGGCATAGCCGGGGAGCTGTTTTTT. It yields the protein CASSSHLAGIAGELFF.

This chain connects TRBV18 to TRBJ1-1; no clear D. Trimming left V 2 bases short and J 6 bases short, with 10 bases between. Looked up from germline, CDR1 is KGHSH and CDR2 is LQKENI. The CDR3 runs to 13 residues. The CDR3 region is CASSPGRAAEAFF. In nucleotides, the CDR3 is TGTGCCAGCTCACCAGGCCGGGCCGCTGAAGCTTTCTTT.

The chain employs TRBV6-1 and TRBJ1-2; D is unresolved. V gave up 2 bases and J gave up 2 bases, with 6 bases separating them. The CDR3 consists of 13 residues. Germline CDR1 and CDR2: MNHNS and SASEGT. The CDR3 DNA sequence: TGTGCCAGCAGTGAATACGGAAACTATGGCTACACCTTC. Its protein is CASSEYGNYGYTF.

V gene TRBV5-6 combines with J gene TRBJ1-1; no clear D. Between the trimmed V and J ends, which lost 2 bases and 7 bases, there was a span of 18 bases. The CDR3 is made up of 15 amino acids. Germline CDR1 is SGHDT and CDR2 is YYEEEE. CDR3 in DNA: TGTGCCAGCAGCTTAGGAGGAGGATGGGCGGGTGAAGCTTTCTTT. Amino acid sequence: CASSLGGGWAGEAFF.

J is TRBJ1-2 and V is TRBV6-5; D ambiguous. The germline V gene encodes CDR1 MNHEY and CDR2 SVGAGI. This CDR3 comprises 14 residues. With 0 bases removed from V and 6 bases from J, the gap between germline ends came to 11 bases. CDR3 loop: CASSYSRAGDGYTF. The CDR3 nucleotides read TGTGCCAGCAGTTACTCGAGGGCAGGTGATGGCTACACCTTC.

The chain combines TRBV7-8 with TRBJ1-5; TRBD1 aligns across 12 bases. This CDR3 has 18 amino acids. CDR1 and CDR2 from the germline V gene are SGHVS and FQNEAQ. The J segment lost 6 bases and the V segment lost 5 bases, leaving 14 bases of the junction unmatched. CDR3 nucleotides: TGTGCCAGCAGCCGTTGGGGACAGGGGGCGCGAATAACTCAGCCCCAGCATTTT. Translating it yields CASSRWGQGARITQPQHF.

J is TRBJ1-3 and V is TRBV6-5; D remains ambiguous. Germline lookup yields CDR1 MNHEY and CDR2 SVGAGI. There are 14 residues in the CDR3. V lost 0 bases and J 4 bases, leaving 7 bases between the germline ends. DNA for the CDR3: TGTGCCAGCAGTTACTCGGGGAGAGGAAACACCATATATTTT. Protein sequence: CASSYSGRGNTIYF.

V is TRBV6-4 and J is TRBJ1-1; D is possibly TRBD1 (6 bases). The CDR3 has 14 amino acids. Germline V lookup: CDR1 MRHNA, CDR2 SNTAGT. Trimming took 6 bases from V and 7 from J, leaving 18 bases between them. The CDR3 nucleotides read TGTGCCAGCAGGGAATACCTAGGGGGAGGTGAAGCTTTCTTT. Translating it yields CASREYLGGGEAFF.

This clone was seen only once. The CDR3 here is CASSQGGQGAREQYF. CDR3 in DNA: TGCGCCAGCAGCCAAGGAGGGCAGGGGGCAAGGGAGCAGTACTTC. The chain is built from TRBV4-1 and TRBJ2-7, with TRBD1 identical over 8 bases. The germline CDR1 and CDR2 sequences are MGHRA and YSYEKL. Trimming removed 1 base from V and 7 bases from J; junction bases left unmatched: 9. The CDR3 is 15 residues long.

The chain recombines TRBV29-1 with TRBJ1-6; TRBD1 matches at 9 bases. This CDR3 contains 13 residues. Trimming at V came to 4 bases and at J to 10 bases, leaving 5 bases not matched to a gene. The germline V gene has CDR1 SQVTM and CDR2 ANQGSEA. The CDR3, as DNA: TGCAGCGTTGGGACAGGGGATGGCTCACCCCTCCACTTT. Translating it yields CSVGTGDGSPLHF.

This chain joins TRBV7-6 and TRBJ1-3; D uncertain. The CDR3 contains 17 residues. CDR1 SGHVS and CDR2 FNYEAQ come from the germline V gene. Trimming took 3 bases from V and 2 from J, leaving 17 bases between them. The CDR3 coding sequence is TGTGCCAGCAGCTTTTATCCCCCCGAGCATACTGGAAACACCATATATTTT. Its protein product is CASSFYPPEHTGNTIYF.

This rearrangement joins TRBV30 to TRBJ2-7; D is tentatively TRBD1 or TRBD2 (5 bases each). The length of the CDR3 is 13 residues. Germline V gene data show CDR1 as GTSNPN and CDR2 as SVGIG (reference sequence). The germline V and J ends were trimmed by 2 bases and 2 bases, with 10 bases remaining between them. CDR3 amino acids: CAWSPGLPYEQYF. The CDR3 coding sequence is TGTGCCTGGAGTCCGGGGCTTCCCTACGAGCAGTACTTC.

Comment on this clone: At one end the junction does not follow the germline gene, possibly because of a read error. The CDR3 DNA sequence: TGTGCCAGCAGTTACTCTAGGGAGCATTTGCATTTT. This encodes CASSYSREHLHF. This chain connects TRBV6-6 to TRBJ2-3; tentative D call: TRBD2 (5 bases). Germline assignment: CDR1 MNHNY and CDR2 SVGAGI (reference sequence). The CDR3 is 12 residues long.

This clone was seen a few times. The V call is TRBV7-9, the J call TRBJ1-2; D not certain. This CDR3 has 15 residues. In germline, CDR1 is SEHNR, CDR2 FQNEAQ (reference sequence). V lost 3 bases to trimming and J lost 7 bases, with 18 bases between them. The CDR3 loop is CASSFSFAPLSGYTF. The CDR3 DNA follows: TGTGCCAGCAGCTTTTCCTTCGCCCCCCTCAGTGGCTACACCTTC.

In its sample, this clone ranks as medium-sized. This chain joins TRBV30 and TRBJ1-1; D gene ambiguous. Germline V gene sequence: CDR1 GTSNPN, CDR2 SVGIG (reference sequence). The CDR3 has 12 amino acids. Trimming pared 8 bases from V and 1 base from J, leaving 11 bases between. The CDR3 sequence: CARNDGNTEAFF. The CDR3 coding sequence is TGTGCCCGAAACGATGGGAACACTGAAGCTTTCTTT.

This sequence joins TRBV30 and TRBJ2-1; D gene uncertain. Between the trimmed V and J ends, which lost 2 bases and 3 bases, there was a span of 5 bases. Germline CDR1 GTSNPN, CDR2 SVGIG (reference sequence). The CDR3 is 12 residues long. CDR3 bases: TGTGCCTGGAGTCGGGTCTACAATGAGCAGTTCTTC. Its protein is CAWSRVYNEQFF.

The gene calls are TRBV5-4 and TRBJ1-1; the D gene is possibly TRBD1 (5 bases). The CDR3 has 15 amino acids. The germline V gene has CDR1 SGHNT and CDR2 YYREEE (reference sequence). Trimming removed 8 bases at V and 6 bases at J, with 23 bases between. The CDR3 nucleotides are TGTGCCAGTTCCCGGCAAGGAGGGGCGTGGGCTGAAGCTTTCTTT. Translation: CASSRQGGAWAEAFF.

This clone was seen a single time. The chain has TRBV15 and TRBJ1-6; tentative D call: TRBD1 (5 bases). The CDR3 totals 15 residues. Looked up from germline, CDR1 is LNHNV and CDR2 is YYDKDF (reference sequence). Trimming cost V 1 base and J 12 bases, with 16 bases left between them. The CDR3 DNA is TGTGCCACCAGCAGAGGCCTGGGGGGAGGGAAACCCCTCCACTTT. Encoded protein: CATSRGLGGGKPLHF.

The V gene is TRBV4-3, the J gene TRBJ2-5, with TRBD1 as a possible D gene (5 bases). In germline, CDR1 is LGHNA, CDR2 YSLEER. V shed 1 base and J shed 2 bases, with 17 bases lying between them. The CDR3 is 17 residues long. CDR3 amino acids: CASSQAWAQVGQETQYF. CDR3 bases: TGCGCCAGCAGCCAAGCGTGGGCACAGGTCGGACAAGAGACCCAGTACTTC.

The chain is built from TRBV6-6 and TRBJ2-1; 11 nucleotides agree with TRBD2. Germline V lookup: CDR1 MNHNY, CDR2 SVGAGI (reference sequence). V shed 7 bases and J 6 bases; nucleotides not matched to a gene: 8. The CDR3 contains 15 residues. The CDR3 coding sequence is TGTGCCAGCAAGTATAGCGGGGGGGCCAGCAATGAGCAGTTCTTC. Translated: CASKYSGGASNEQFF.